The sequence of this TCR beta chain was determined in a study of CD8+CD57+ T cells in acquired aplastic anemia. Study summary: CD4+ and CD8+ cells, once sorted, gave DNA averaging about 3 ug.

For CDR3 and TCR beta VDJ profiling, genomic DNA was the template used. TCRdb passed the reads through MiXCR, listing each CDR3 protein once. In the table there are around 170,000 distinct CDR3 sequences, 40% to 55% of which are singletons. Those patients picked for sequencing had displayed CD8+CD57+ cell expansion on flow cytometry. Study-wide results and caveats: The CD8+ Simpson's diversity of patients and controls was not significantly different.

This CDR3 has 12 amino acids. V lost 4 bases and J lost 7, with 7 bases in between. From germline, CDR1 is KGHDR and CDR2 SFDVKD. Concerning this clonotype: Its antigen is undetermined.

The sequence derives from a human donor with aplastic anemia. The sequencing sample was made of sorted CD4+, CD8+, or CD8+CD57+ T cells (not recorded which) from PBMCs. The V and J genes are TRBV24-1 and TRBJ2-1; D may be TRBD1 (6 bases). The CDR3 nucleotides read TGTGCCACCAGTGAAAGGGGGAATGAGCAGTTCTTC. Protein sequence: CATSERGNEQFF.